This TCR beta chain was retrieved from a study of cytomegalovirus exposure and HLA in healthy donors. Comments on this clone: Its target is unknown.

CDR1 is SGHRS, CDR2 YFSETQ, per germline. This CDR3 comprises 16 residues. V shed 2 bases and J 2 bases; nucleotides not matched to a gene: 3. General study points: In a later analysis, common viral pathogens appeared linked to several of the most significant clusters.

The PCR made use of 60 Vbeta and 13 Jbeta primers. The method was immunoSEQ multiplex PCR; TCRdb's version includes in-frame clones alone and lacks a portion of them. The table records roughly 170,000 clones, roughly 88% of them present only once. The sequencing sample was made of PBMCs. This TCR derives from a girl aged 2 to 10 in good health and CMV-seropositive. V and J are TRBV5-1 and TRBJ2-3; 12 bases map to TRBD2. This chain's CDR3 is CASSFGLAGNTDTQYF. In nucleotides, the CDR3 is TGCGCCAGCAGCTTCGGACTAGCGGGGAACACAGATACGCAGTATTTT.